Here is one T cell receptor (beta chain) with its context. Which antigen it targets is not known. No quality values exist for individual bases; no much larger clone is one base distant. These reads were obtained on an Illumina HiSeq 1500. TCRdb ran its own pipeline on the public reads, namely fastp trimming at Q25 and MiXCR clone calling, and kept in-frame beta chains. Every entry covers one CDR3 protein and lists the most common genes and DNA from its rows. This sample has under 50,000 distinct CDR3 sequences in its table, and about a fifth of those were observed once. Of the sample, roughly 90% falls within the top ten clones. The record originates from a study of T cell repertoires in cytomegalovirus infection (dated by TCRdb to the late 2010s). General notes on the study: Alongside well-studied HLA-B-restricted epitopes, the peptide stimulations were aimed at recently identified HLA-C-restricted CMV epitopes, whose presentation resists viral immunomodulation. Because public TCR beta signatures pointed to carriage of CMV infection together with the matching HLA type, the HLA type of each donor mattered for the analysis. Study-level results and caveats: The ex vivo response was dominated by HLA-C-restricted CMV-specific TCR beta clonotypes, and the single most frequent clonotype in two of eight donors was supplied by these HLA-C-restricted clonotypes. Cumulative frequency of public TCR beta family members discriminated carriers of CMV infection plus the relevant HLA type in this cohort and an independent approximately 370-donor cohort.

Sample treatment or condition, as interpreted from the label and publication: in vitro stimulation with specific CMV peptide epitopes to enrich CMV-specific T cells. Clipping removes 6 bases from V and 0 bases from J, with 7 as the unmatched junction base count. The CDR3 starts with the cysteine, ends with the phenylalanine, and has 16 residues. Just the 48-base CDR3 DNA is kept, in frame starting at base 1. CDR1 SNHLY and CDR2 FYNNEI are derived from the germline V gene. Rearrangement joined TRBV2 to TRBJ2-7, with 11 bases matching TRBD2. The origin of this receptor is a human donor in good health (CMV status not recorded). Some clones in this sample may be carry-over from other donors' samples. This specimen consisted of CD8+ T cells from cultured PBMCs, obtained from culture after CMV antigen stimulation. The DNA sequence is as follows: TGTGCCAGCAGCCTTGATAGCGGGAGGGCCTCCTACGAGCAGTACTTC. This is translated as CASSLDSGRASYEQYF.